This TCR beta chain was captured in a study of blood T cell repertoires in COVID-19 (dated by TCRdb to 2018 to 2021). Looking at the study overall: Collaborator samples came from the United States, Italy and Spain and covered acute and convalescent phases of COVID-19. Where available, HLA class I and class II types were obtained from metadata supplied by the sample provider rather than from assay-based typing. The samples were drawn from two sources: the first 160 participants of the ongoing ImmuneRACE study, and 1,000 to 1,500 subjects contributed by 6 global collaborators. The repertoires were released in a freely available public database meant as a resource for research on the immune response to SARS-CoV-2. The material from the prospective study consisted of cDNA or gDNA derived from T cells, B-cell-depleted T cells, or PBMCs. Deeply sampled blood TCRbeta repertoires from subjects exposed to, actively infected with, or recovered from COVID-19 were included in the dataset. Nearly every sample came with metadata listing a de-identified subject ID, COVID-19 status, age in years and sex. The paper as a whole reports these results and caveats: How much clinical and demographic metadata was included differed by source and by participant, and the metadata was provided uncurated.

TCRbeta CDR3 regions were amplified from genomic DNA by means of the immunoSEQ Assay, a bias-controlled multiplex PCR. The study's processing was this. Nucleated cell counts per sample were estimated from amplification of reference gene primers within the assay. To quantify the absolute abundance of each unique TCRbeta CDR3 rearrangement, sequence reads were collapsed and filtered. For each sample, productive Simpson clonality was calculated by taking the square root of Simpson's diversity index across productive rearrangements. In TCRdb, the immuneACCESS table is reduced to in-frame sequences with V and J assigned. These tables do not hold every clone; where another copy was compared, an unresolved V gene accounts for under half, and the others remain unexplained. The DNA was the basis for D and trimming; V, J and clone size are from that table. A total of 29,000 or so clones appear in this sample, around 90% of them only once. In total, the top ten clones hold 9.5% to 15% of the sample.

A remark on this clone: The specificity of this receptor is unknown. The input lacks base qualities; no much larger clone sits a single base away.

The collaborating institutions used their own protocols to collect whole blood in K2EDTA tubes. Collaborator samples were shipped for TCRbeta analysis as frozen whole blood, isolated PBMCs, or DNA extracted from either sample type. CDR1 and CDR2 are drawn from the germline V gene: MNHEY, SVGEGT. From its cysteine to its phenylalanine, the CDR3 spans 14 amino acids. This entry keeps only the CDR3 DNA: 42 bases, framed from base 1. Trimming at the junction amounts to 4 bases on V and 2 bases on J, and the germline ends lie 10 bases apart. The sequence links TRBV6-2 or TRBV6-3 to TRBJ2-3; a weak D assignment points to TRBD1 (5 bases agree). This clonotype originated in a human donor in a cohort sampled during active COVID-19. The donor label of this sample is uncertain. Source material: peripheral blood. The CDR3 reads as follows: CASSWSGNTDTQYF. The nucleotide sequence reads as follows: TGTGCCAGCAGTTGGTCAGGGAACACAGATACGCAGTATTTT.